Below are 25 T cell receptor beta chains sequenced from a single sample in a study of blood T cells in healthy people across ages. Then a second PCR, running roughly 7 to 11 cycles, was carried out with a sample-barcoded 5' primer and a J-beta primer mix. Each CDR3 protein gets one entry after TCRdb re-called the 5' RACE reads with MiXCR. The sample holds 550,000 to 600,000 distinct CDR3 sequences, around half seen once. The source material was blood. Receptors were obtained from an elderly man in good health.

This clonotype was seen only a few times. The CDR3 bases are TGTGCCAGCAGCCAAGACGTTCGACTAGCGGGAACGAGCTCCTACAATGAGCAGTTCTTC. It encodes CASSQDVRLAGTSSYNEQFF. The rearrangement joins TRBV14 to TRBJ2-1, with 11 bases matching TRBD2. The CDR3 spans 20 residues. The germline V gene encodes CDR1 SGHDN and CDR2 FVKESK. V dropped 0 bases and J dropped 0; count of bases not matched to a gene: 10.

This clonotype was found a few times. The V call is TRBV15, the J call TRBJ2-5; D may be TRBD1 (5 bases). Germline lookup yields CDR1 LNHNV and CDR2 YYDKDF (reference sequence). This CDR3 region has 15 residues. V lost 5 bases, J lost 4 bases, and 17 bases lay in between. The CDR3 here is CATSFGDLGRETQYF. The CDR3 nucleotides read TGTGCCACCAGCTTTGGGGATCTGGGGCGAGAGACCCAGTACTTC.

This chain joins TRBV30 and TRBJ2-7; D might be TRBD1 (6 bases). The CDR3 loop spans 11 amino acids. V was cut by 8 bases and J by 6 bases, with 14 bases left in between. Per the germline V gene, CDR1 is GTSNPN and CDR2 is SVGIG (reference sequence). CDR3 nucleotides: TGTGCCGCGCAAACAGGGTTCGAGCAGTACTTC. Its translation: CAAQTGFEQYF.

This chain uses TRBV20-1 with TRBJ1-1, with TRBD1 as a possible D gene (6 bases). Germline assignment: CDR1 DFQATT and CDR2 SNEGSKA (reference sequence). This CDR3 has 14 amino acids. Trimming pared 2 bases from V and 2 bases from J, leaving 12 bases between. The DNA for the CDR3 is TGCAGTGCTAGACCTGGGACAAGAAACACTGAAGCTTTCTTT. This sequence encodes CSARPGTRNTEAFF.

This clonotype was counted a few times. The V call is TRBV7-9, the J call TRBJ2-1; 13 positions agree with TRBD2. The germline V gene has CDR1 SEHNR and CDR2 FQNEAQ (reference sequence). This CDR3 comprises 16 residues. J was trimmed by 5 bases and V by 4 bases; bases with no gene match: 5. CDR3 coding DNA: TGTGCCAGCAGCTCGCAGGGGACTAGCGGGAACAATGAGCAGTTCTTC. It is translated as CASSSQGTSGNNEQFF.

This CDR3 is CASSLASGRGVYEQYF. The DNA of the CDR3 is TGTGCCAGCAGCTTAGCGTCGGGCAGGGGAGTGTACGAGCAGTACTTC. The V call is TRBV7-6, the J call TRBJ2-5; TRBD1 is a possible D gene (6 bases). The J call is in doubt because the DNA end fits TRBJ2-7 better. This CDR3 has 16 amino acids. Germline CDR1 SGHVS, CDR2 FNYEAQ.

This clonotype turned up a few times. CDR3 nucleotide sequence: TGTGCCAGCAGCCAAGACGTAGCGGGAAGGTATGAGCAGTTCTTC. This encodes CASSQDVAGRYEQFF. This chain joins TRBV3-1 and TRBJ2-1; 8 nucleotides match TRBD2. Germline V CDR1 and CDR2: LGHDT, YNNKEL (reference sequence). V was pared by 0 bases and J by 8 bases, with 6 bases of the junction left unmatched. This CDR3 spans 15 amino acids.

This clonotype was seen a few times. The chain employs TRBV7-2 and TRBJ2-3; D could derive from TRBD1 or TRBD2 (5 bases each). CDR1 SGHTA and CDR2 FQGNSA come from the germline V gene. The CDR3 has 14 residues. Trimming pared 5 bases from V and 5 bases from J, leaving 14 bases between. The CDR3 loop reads CASSPTGPKDTQYF. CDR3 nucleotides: TGTGCCAGCAGCCCGACGGGGCCTAAAGATACGCAGTATTTT. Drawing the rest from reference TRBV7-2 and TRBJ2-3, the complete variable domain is GAGVSQSPSNKVTEKGKDVELRCDPISGHTALYWYRQSLGQGLEFLIYFQGNSAPDKSGLPSDRFSAERTGGSVSTLTIQRTQQEDSAVYLCASSPTGPKDTQYFGPGTRLTVL.

CDR3 residues: CASSPPGGGQETQYF. The CDR3 coding sequence is TGTGCCAGCAGCCCTCCGGGGGGGGGACAAGAGACCCAGTACTTC. The rearrangement joins TRBV7-8 to TRBJ2-5; TRBD2 aligns across 8 bases. After removal of 5 bases from V and 2 bases from J, the junction contained 7 bases not matched to a gene. From germline, CDR1 is SGHVS and CDR2 FQNEAQ. The CDR3 consists of 15 residues.

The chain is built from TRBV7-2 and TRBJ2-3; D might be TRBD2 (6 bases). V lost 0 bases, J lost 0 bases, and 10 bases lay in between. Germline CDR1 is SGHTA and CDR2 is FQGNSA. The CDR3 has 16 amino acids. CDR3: CASSLARGLSTDTQYF. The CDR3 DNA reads TGTGCCAGCAGCTTAGCGCGGGGACTCAGCACAGATACGCAGTATTTT.

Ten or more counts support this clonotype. CDR3 loop: CASSLRTGGNQPQHF. The CDR3 DNA sequence: TGCGCCAGCAGCCTTAGAACAGGGGGAAATCAGCCCCAGCATTTT. The chain recombines TRBV4-3 with TRBJ1-5; 8 bases are shared with TRBD1. From germline, CDR1 is LGHNA and CDR2 YSLEER. This CDR3 contains 15 residues. The V gene end was trimmed by 4 bases and the J gene end by 4 bases; junction bases not matched to a gene: 6.

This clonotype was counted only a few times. The CDR3 region is CSGQGEETQYF. DNA of the CDR3: TGCAGCGGACAGGGAGAAGAGACCCAGTACTTC. The V and J genes are TRBV29-1 and TRBJ2-5; 7 bases line up with TRBD1. Germline CDR1 reads SQVTM; CDR2 reads ANQGSEA. With 7 bases clipped from V and 3 bases from J, the junction kept 2 bases outside the gene matches. This CDR3 has 11 residues.

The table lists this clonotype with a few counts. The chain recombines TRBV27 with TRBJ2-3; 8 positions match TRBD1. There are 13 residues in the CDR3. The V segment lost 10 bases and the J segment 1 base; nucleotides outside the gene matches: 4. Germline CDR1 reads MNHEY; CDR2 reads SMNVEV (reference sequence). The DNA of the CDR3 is TGTGCCACCAAGACAGGGGGCACAGATACGCAGTATTTT. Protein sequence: CATKTGGTDTQYF.

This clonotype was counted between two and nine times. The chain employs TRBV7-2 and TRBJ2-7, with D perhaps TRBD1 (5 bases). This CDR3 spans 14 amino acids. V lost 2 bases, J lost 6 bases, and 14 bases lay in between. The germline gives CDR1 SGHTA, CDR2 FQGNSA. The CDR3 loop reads CASSLIPIGAEQYF. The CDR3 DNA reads TGTGCCAGCAGCTTAATTCCAATAGGGGCCGAGCAGTACTTC.

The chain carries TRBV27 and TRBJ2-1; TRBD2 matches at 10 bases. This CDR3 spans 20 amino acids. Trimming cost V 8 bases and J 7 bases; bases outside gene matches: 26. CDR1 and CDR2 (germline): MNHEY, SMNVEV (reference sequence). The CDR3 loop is CASLSSGLAGVLDRWNEQFF. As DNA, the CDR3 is TGTGCCAGCCTTAGTTCGGGGCTAGCGGGAGTTCTTGATCGTTGGAATGAGCAGTTCTTC.

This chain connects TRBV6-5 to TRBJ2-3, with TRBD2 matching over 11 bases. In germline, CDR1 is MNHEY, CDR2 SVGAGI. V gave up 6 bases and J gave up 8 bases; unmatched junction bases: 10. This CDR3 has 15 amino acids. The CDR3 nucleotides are TGTGCCAGCAGCCCAACTAGCGGGGGAAAAGGTACGCAGTATTTT. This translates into CASSPTSGGKGTQYF.

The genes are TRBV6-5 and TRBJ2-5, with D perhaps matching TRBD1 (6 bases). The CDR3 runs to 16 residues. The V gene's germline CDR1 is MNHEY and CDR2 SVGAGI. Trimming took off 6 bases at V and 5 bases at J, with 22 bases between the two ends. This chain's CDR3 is CASSQGLRQGSETQYF. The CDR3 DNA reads TGTGCCAGCAGCCAGGGTCTTCGCCAGGGGAGCGAGACCCAGTACTTC.

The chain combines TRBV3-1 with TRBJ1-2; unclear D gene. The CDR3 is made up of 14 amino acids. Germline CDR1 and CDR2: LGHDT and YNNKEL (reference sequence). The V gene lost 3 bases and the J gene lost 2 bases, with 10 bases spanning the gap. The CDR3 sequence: CASSHPQINYGYTF. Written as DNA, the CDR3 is TGTGCCAGCAGCCATCCTCAGATAAACTATGGCTACACCTTC.

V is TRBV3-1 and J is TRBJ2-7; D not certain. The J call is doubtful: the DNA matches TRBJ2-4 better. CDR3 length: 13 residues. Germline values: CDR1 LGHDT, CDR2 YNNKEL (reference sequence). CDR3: CASSPEGVGIQYF. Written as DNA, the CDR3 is TGTGCCAGCAGCCCGGAAGGTGTAGGCATTCAGTACTTC.

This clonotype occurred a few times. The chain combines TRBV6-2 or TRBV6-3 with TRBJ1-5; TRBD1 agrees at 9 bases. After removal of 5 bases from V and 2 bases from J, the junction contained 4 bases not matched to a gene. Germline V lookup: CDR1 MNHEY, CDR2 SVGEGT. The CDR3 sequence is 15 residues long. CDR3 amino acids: CASSTRDRGNQPQHF. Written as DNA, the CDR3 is TGTGCCAGCAGTACCCGGGACAGGGGCAATCAGCCCCAGCATTTT.

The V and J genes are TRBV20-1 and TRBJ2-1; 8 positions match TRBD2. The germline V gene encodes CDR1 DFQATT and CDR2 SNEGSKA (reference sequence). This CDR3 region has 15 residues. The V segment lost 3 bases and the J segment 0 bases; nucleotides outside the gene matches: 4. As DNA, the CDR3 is TGCAGTGCTAGGCGGGGGGCTAGCTCCTACAATGAGCAGTTCTTC. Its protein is CSARRGASSYNEQFF.

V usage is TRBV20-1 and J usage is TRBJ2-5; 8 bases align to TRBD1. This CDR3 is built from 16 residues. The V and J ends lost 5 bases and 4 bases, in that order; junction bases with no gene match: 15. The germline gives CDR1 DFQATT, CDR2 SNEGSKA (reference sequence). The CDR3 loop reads CSASLGTGALGETQYF. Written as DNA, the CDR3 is TGCAGTGCTTCCCTCGGGACAGGAGCCCTTGGAGAGACCCAGTACTTC.

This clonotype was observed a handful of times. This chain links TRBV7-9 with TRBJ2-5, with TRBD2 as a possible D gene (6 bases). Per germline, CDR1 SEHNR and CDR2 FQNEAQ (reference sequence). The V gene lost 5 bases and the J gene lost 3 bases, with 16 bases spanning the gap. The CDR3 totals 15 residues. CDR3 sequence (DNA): TGTGCCAGCAGCCACGGGAGCCTTGTGGAAGAGACCCAGTACTTC. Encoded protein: CASSHGSLVEETQYF.

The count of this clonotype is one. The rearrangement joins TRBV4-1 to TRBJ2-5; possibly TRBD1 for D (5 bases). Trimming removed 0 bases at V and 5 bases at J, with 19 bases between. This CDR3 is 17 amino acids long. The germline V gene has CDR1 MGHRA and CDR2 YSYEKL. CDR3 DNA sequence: TGCGCCAGCAGCCAAGATCGTGGCCGACGAACAGGCGAGACCCAGTACTTC. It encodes CASSQDRGRRTGETQYF.

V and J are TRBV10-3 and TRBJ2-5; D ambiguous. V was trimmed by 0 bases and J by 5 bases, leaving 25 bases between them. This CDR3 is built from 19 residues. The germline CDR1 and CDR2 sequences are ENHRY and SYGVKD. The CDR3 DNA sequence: TGTGCCATCAGTGAGTCGAAGGGTATGGTTGTGGGATTTGAGGAGACCCAGTACTTC. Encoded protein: CAISESKGMVVGFEETQYF.